This T cell receptor beta chain derives from a study of T cell responses to AZD1222 COVID-19 vaccine. Study results and limitations: CD4 TCRs associated with vaccination spanned spike, dominating at 160-218 and 743-854. Most donors were white British and more were female, and clonal diversity was possibly underestimated. At baseline, just six AZD1222 recipients tested seropositive. The study found Spike-specific TCR breadth and depth rose after two AZD1222 doses.

For this clone: Its antigen is unidentified.

The data were produced by immunoSEQ multiplex PCR, yet TCRdb's version contains in-frame clones alone and is incomplete. The sample lists under 95,000 clones; 86% were seen once. Sequences were derived from peripheral blood, sampled on day 0 of AZD1222 vaccination. This TCR derives from an adult in good health.

The CDR3 protein is CSVAQGFNYEQYF. DNA of the CDR3: TGCAGCGTTGCGCAGGGGTTCAACTACGAGCAGTACTTC. J is TRBJ2-7 and V is TRBV29-1; D might be TRBD1 (6 bases). CDR3 length: 13 amino acids. V gave up 4 bases and J gave up 3 bases, with 13 bases separating them. Germline CDR1 and CDR2: SQVTM and ANQGSEA.